These 5 T cell receptor beta chains were sequenced from one sample in a study of blood T cell repertoires in COVID-19. Profiling relied on immunoSEQ multiplex PCR, and the TCRdb table lists in-frame clones only, not all of them. The table has over 150,000 clones, 88% seen once. The sample consisted of peripheral blood. All receptors derive from a man aged 50 to 60 who had recovered from COVID-19.

This clone was picked up a small number of times. The V and J genes are TRBV7-9 and TRBJ1-2, with TRBD1 as a possible D gene (5 bases). V lost 5 bases to trimming and J lost 12 bases, with 19 bases between them. The CDR3 is 13 amino acids. Germline V CDR1 and CDR2: SEHNR, FQNEAQ (reference sequence). CDR3 sequence reads: CASSPGGAGMNTF. The CDR3 DNA is TGTGCCAGCAGCCCTGGAGGGGCAGGGATGAACACCTTC.

J is TRBJ1-5 and V is TRBV4-1; TRBD1 aligns across 7 bases. Germline V gene data show CDR1 as MGHRA and CDR2 as YSYEKL. The ends lost 1 base at V and 2 bases at J; junction bases unmatched: 5. CDR3 length: 16 residues. This chain's CDR3 is CASSQALTGGNQPQHF. CDR3 DNA sequence: TGCGCCAGCAGCCAAGCGTTAACAGGGGGCAATCAGCCCCAGCATTTT.

The chain links TRBV5-5 to TRBJ2-5; 10 positions match TRBD1. Germline assignment: CDR1 SGHKS and CDR2 YYEKEE (reference sequence). The junction had 3 bases not matched to a gene; V was cut back by 3 bases and J by 4 bases. The length of the CDR3 is 14 residues. CDR3 nucleotide sequence: TGTGCCAGCAGCTCGGACAGGGGGGGAGAGACCCAGTACTTC. The encoded protein is CASSSDRGGETQYF.

The chain carries TRBV6-5 and TRBJ1-1; possible D gene TRBD1, 5 bases. V was cut by 2 bases and J by 4 bases, with 8 bases left in between. Germline CDR1 and CDR2: MNHEY and SVGAGI. The CDR3 has 13 amino acids. The DNA for the CDR3 is TGTGCCAGCAGTTACGACAGTGGCACTGAAGCTTTCTTT. Amino acid sequence: CASSYDSGTEAFF.

This chain joins TRBV2 and TRBJ2-7; TRBD2 might be the D (6 bases). The V gene's germline CDR1 is SNHLY and CDR2 FYNNEI. Between the trimmed V and J ends, which lost 10 bases and 4 bases, there was a span of 17 bases. The CDR3 is made up of 13 amino acids. The CDR3, as DNA: TGTGCCACCTCGGGAGTGAGCGGGTACGAGCAGTACTTC. Protein sequence: CATSGVSGYEQYF.